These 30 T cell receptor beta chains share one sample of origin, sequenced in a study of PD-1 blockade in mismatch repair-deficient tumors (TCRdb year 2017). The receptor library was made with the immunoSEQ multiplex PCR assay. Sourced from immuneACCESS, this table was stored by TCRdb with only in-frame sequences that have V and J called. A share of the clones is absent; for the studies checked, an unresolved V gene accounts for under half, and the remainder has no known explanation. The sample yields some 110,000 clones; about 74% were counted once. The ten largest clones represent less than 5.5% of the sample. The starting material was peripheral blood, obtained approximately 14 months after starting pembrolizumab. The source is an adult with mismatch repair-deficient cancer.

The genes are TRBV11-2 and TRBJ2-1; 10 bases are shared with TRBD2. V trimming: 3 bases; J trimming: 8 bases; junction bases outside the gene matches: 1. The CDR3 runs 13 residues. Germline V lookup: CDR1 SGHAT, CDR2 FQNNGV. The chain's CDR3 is CASSFGLADEQFF. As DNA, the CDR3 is TGTGCCAGCAGCTTTGGACTAGCGGATGAGCAGTTCTTC.

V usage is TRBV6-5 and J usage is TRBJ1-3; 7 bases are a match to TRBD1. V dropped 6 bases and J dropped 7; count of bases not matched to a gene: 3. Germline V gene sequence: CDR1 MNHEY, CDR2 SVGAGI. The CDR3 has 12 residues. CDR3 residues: CASSGGGNTIYF. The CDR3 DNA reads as TGTGCCAGCAGCGGAGGGGGCAACACCATATATTTT.

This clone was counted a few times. This CDR3 is CASSDLAVSTDTQYF. In nucleotides, the CDR3 is TGCGCCAGCAGTGACCTAGCGGTGAGCACAGATACGCAGTATTTT. The gene calls are TRBV10-2 and TRBJ2-3; 7 bases align to TRBD2. The CDR3 sequence is 15 residues long. The junction had 3 bases not matched to a gene; V was cut back by 3 bases and J by 0 bases. Germline assignment: CDR1 WSHSY and CDR2 SAAADI.

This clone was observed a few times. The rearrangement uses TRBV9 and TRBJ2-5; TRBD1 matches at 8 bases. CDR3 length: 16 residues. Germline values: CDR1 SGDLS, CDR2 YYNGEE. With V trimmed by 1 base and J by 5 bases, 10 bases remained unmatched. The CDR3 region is CASSVTGTGLFETQYF. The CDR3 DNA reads TGTGCCAGCAGCGTAACGGGGACAGGTCTCTTCGAGACCCAGTACTTC. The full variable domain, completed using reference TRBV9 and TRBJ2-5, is DSGVTQTPKHLITATGQRVTLRCSPRSGDLSVYWYQQSLDQGLQFLIQYYNGEERAKGNILERFSAQQFPDLHSELNLSSLELGDSALYFCASSVTGTGLFETQYFGPGTRLLVL.

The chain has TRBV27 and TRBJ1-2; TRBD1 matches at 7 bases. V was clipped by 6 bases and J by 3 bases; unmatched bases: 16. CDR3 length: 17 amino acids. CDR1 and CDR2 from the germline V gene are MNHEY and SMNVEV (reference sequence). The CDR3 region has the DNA TGTGCCAGCAGAGTGGGGATGAACAGGGGCACTTACTATGGCTACACCTTC. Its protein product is CASRVGMNRGTYYGYTF.

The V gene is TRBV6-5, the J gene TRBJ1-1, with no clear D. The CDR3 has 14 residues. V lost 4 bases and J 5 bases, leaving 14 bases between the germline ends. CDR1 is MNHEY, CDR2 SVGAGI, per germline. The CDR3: CASSSQTEYTEAFF. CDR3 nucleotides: TGTGCCAGCAGTTCCCAGACTGAATATACTGAAGCTTTCTTT.

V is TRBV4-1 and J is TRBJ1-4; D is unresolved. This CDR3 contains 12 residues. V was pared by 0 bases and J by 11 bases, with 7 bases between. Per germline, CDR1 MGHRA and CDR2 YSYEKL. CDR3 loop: CASSQELGKLFF. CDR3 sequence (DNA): TGCGCCAGCAGCCAAGAACTTGGGAAACTGTTTTTT.

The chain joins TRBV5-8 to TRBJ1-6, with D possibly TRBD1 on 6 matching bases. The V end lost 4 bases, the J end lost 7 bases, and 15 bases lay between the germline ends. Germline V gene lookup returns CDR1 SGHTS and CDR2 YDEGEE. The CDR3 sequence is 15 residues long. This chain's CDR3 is CASSPQGYDNSPLHF. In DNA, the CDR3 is TGTGCCAGCAGCCCCCAGGGGTACGACAATTCACCCCTCCACTTT.

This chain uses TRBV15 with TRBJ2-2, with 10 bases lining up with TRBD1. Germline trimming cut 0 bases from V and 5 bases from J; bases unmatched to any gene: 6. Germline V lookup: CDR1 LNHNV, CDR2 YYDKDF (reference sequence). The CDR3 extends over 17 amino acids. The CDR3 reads CATSRDPRGQGTGELFF. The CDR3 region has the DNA TGTGCCACCAGCAGAGATCCACGGGGACAGGGGACCGGGGAGCTGTTTTTT.

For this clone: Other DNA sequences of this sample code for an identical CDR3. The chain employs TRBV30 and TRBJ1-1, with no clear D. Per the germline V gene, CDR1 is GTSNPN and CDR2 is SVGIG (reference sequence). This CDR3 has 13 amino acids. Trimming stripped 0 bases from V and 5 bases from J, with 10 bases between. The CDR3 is CAWSVQPGTEAFF. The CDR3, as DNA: TGTGCCTGGAGTGTACAACCGGGGACTGAAGCTTTCTTT. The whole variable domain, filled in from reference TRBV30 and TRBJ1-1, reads SQTIHQWPATLVQPVGSPLSLECTVEGTSNPNLYWYRQAAGRGLQLLFYSVGIGQISSEVPQNLSASRPQDRQFILSSKKLLLSDSGFYLCAWSVQPGTEAFFGQGTRLTVV.

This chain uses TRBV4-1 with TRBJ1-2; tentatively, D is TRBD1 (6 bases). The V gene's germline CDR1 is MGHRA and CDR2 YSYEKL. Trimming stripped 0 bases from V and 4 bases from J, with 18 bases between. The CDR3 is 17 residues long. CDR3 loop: CASSQDGGWGAGYGYTF. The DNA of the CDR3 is TGCGCCAGCAGCCAAGATGGAGGGTGGGGGGCTGGCTATGGCTACACCTTC.

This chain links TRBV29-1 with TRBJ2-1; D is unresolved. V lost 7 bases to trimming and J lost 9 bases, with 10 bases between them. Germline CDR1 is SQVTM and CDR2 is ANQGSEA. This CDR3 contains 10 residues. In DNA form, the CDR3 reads TGCAGCGCCCATAAGAGTGAGCAGTTCTTC. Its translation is CSAHKSEQFF.

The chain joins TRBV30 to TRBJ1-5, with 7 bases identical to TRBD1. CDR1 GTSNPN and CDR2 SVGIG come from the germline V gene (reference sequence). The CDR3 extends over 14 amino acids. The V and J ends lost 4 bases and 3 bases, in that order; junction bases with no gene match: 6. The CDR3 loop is CAWTIQGYNQPQHF. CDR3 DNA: TGTGCCTGGACCATACAGGGGTACAATCAGCCCCAGCATTTT. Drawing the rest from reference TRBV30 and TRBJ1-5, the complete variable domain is SQTIHQWPATLVQPVGSPLSLECTVEGTSNPNLYWYRQAAGRGLQLLFYSVGIGQISSEVPQNLSASRPQDRQFILSSKKLLLSDSGFYLCAWTIQGYNQPQHFGDGTRLSIL.

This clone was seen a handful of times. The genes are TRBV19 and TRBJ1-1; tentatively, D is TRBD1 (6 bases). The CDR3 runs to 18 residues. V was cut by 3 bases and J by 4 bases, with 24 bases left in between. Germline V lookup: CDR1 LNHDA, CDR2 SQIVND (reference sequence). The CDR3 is CASSMKIGGRSFGTEAFF. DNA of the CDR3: TGTGCCAGTAGTATGAAGATTGGGGGGCGATCGTTTGGCACTGAAGCTTTCTTT.

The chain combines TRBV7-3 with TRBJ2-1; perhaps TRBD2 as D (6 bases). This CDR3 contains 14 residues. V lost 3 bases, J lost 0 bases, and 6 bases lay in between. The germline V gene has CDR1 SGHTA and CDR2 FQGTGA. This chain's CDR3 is CASSLGGSYNEQFF. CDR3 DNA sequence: TGTGCCAGCAGCTTGGGAGGCTCCTACAATGAGCAGTTCTTC.

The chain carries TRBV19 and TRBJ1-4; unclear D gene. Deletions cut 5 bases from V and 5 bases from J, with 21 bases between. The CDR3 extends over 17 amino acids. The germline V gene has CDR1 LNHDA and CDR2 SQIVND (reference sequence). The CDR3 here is CASSRKARLDSNEKLFF. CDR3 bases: TGTGCCAGTAGTCGGAAGGCGAGACTCGATTCAAATGAAAAACTGTTTTTT.

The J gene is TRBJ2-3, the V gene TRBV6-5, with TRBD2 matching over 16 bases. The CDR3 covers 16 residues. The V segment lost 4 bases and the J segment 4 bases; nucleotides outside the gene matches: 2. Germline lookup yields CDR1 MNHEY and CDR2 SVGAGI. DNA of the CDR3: TGTGCCAGCAGTTTGGGACTAGCGGGAGGGGCAGATACGCAGTATTTT. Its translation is CASSLGLAGGADTQYF.

The CDR3 is CATSRDIRGETQYF. The CDR3 region has the DNA TGTGCCACCAGCAGAGATATCCGGGGGGAGACCCAGTACTTC. The V and J genes are TRBV15 and TRBJ2-7; the D gene is possibly TRBD2 (6 bases). TRBJ2-5 matches the DNA end more closely, so the J call is doubtful. Looked up from germline, CDR1 is LNHNV and CDR2 is YYDKDF (reference sequence). The CDR3 consists of 14 residues.

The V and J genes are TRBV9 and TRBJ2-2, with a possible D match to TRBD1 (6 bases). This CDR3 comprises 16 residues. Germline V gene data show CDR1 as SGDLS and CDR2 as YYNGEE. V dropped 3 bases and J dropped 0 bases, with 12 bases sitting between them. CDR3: CASSATGQSNTGELFF. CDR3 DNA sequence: TGTGCCAGCAGCGCAACAGGGCAATCGAACACCGGGGAGCTGTTTTTT.

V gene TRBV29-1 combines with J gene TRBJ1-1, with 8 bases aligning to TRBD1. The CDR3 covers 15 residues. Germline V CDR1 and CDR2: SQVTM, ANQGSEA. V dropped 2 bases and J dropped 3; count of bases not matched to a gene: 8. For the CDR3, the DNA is TGCAGCGTTGAACAGGACAGGGTGTCATACACTGAAGCTTTCTTT. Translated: CSVEQDRVSYTEAFF. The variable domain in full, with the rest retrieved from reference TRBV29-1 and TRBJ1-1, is SAVISQKPSRDICQRGTSLTIQCQVDSQVTMMFWYRQQPGQSLTLIATANQGSEATYESGFVIDKFPISRPNLTFSTLTVSNMSPEDSSIYLCSVEQDRVSYTEAFFGQGTRLTVV.

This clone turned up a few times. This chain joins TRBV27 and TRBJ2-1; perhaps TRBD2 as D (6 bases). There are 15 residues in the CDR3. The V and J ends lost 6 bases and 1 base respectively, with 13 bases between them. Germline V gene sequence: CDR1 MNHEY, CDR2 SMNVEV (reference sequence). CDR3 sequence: CASSFSGDSYNEQFF. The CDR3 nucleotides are TGTGCCAGCAGCTTTAGCGGAGATTCCTACAATGAGCAGTTCTTC.

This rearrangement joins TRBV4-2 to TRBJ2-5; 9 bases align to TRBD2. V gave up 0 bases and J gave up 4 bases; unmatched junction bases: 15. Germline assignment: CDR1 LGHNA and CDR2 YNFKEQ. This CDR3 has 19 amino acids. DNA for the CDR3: TGTGCCAGCAGCCAAGAAGGGCTAGCGGGGTCCTCCAATAGAGAGACCCAGTACTTC. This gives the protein CASSQEGLAGSSNRETQYF.

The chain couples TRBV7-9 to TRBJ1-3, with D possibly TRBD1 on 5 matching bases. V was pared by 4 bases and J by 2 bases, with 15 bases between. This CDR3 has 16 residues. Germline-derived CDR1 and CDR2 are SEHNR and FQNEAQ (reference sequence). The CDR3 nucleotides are TGTGCCAGCAGCTCTTACCAACAGGATCCTGGAAACACCATATATTTT. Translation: CASSSYQQDPGNTIYF.

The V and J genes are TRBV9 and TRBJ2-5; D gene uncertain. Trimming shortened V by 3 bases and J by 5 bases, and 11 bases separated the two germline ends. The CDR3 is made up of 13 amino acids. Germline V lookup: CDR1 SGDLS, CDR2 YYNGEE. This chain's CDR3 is CASSGGMGETQYF. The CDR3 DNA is TGTGCCAGCAGCGGGGGAATGGGGGAGACCCAGTACTTC.

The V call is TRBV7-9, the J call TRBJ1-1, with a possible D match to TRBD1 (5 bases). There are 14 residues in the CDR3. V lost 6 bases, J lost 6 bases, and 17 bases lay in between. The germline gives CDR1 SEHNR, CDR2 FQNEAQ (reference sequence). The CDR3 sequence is CASSSVGGIAEAFF. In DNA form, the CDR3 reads TGTGCCAGCAGTTCCGTTGGGGGTATCGCTGAAGCTTTCTTT. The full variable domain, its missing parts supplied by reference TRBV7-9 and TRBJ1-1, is DTGVSQNPRHKITKRGQNVTFRCDPISEHNRLYWYRQTLGQGPEFLTYFQNEAQLEKSRLLSDRFSAERPKGSFSTLEIQRTEQGDSAMYLCASSSVGGIAEAFFGQGTRLTVV.

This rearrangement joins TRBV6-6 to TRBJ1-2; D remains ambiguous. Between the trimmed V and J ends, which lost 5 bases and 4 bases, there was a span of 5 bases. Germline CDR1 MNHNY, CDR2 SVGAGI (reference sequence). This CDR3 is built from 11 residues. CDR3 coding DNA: TGTGCCAGCAGTGACACCTATGGCTACACCTTC. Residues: CASSDTYGYTF.

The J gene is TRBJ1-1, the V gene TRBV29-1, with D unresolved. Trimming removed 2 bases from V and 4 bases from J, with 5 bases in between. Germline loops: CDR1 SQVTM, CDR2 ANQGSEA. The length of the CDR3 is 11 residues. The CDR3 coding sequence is TGCAGCGTTGAAAAGGGCACTGAAGCTTTCTTT. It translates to CSVEKGTEAFF. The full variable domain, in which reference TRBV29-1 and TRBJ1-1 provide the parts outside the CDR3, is SAVISQKPSRDICQRGTSLTIQCQVDSQVTMMFWYRQQPGQSLTLIATANQGSEATYESGFVIDKFPISRPNLTFSTLTVSNMSPEDSSIYLCSVEKGTEAFFGQGTRLTVV.

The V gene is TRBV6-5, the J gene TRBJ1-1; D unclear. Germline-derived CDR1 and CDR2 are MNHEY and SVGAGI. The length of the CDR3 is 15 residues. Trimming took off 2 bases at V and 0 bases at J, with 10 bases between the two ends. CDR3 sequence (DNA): TGTGCCAGCAGTTACCTAGGACTTTTGAACACTGAAGCTTTCTTT. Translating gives CASSYLGLLNTEAFF.

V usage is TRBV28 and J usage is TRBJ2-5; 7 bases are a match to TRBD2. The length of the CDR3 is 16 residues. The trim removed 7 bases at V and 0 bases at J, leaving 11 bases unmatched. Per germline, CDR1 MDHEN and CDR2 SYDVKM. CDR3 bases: TGTGCCAGCACCTTGGGAGGGGCTATGTACCAAGAGACCCAGTACTTC. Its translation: CASTLGGAMYQETQYF. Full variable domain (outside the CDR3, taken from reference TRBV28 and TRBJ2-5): DVKVTQSSRYLVKRTGEKVFLECVQDMDHENMFWYRQDPGLGLRLIYFSYDVKMKEKGDIPEGYSVSREKKERFSLILESASTNQTSMYLCASTLGGAMYQETQYFGPGTRLLVL.

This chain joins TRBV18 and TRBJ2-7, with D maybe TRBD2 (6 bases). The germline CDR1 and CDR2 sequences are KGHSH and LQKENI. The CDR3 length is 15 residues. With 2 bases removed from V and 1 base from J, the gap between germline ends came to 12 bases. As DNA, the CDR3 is TGTGCCAGCTCACCAAGTGTCGCGGGATCCTACGAGCAGTACTTC. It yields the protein CASSPSVAGSYEQYF. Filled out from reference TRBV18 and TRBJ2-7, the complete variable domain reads NAGVMQNPRHLVRRRGQEARLRCSPMKGHSHVYWYRQLPEEGLKFMVYLQKENIIDESGMPKERFSAEFPKEGPSILRIQQVVRGDSAAYFCASSPSVAGSYEQYFGPGTRLTVT.